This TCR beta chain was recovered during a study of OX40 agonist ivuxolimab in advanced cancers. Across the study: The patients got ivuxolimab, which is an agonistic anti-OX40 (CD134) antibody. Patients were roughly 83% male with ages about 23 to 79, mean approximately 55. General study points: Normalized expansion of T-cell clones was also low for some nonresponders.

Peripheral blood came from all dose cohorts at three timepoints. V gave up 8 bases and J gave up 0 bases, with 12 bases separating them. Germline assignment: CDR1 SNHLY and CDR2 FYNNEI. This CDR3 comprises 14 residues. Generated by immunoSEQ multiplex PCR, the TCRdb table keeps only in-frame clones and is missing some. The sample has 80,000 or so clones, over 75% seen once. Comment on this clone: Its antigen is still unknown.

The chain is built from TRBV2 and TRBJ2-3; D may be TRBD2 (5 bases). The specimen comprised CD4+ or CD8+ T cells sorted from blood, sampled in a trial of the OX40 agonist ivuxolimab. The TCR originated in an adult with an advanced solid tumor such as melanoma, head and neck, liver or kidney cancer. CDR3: CASGGVQSTDTQYF. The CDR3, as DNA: TGTGCCAGCGGAGGCGTGCAAAGCACAGATACGCAGTATTTT.